This TCR beta chain was recorded in a study of T-cell memory formation after mild COVID-19. Across the study: Across donors, TCR clusters were largely donor specific.

There are many counts of this clonotype. 5'RACE primed at constant segments yielded TCR alpha and TCR beta cDNA libraries bearing sample barcodes and UMIs. Using its own MiXCR run on the 5' RACE reads, TCRdb lists one record per CDR3 protein. The sample records around 320,000 distinct CDR3 sequences, about 13% being singletons. Germline values: CDR1 SGHRS, CDR2 YFSETQ. There are 12 residues in the CDR3. V gave up 2 bases and J gave up 6 bases, with 7 bases separating them. Sequenced material: PBMCs or a T cell subset sorted from them (not recorded which). The chain couples TRBV5-1 to TRBJ2-3; D unclear. The TCR comes from a man younger than 35 who had mild COVID-19 (a few samples of this study predate the infection). Cell type and time point are not known. For the CDR3, the DNA is TGCGCCAGCAGCTTTTCCCAGGATACGCAGTATTTT. Amino acid sequence: CASSFSQDTQYF.